This record looks at one T cell receptor beta chain sequence and its context. Its specificity is not known. Healthy and HIV-negative, the adult donors had no recent acute infections or vaccinations. This CDR3 comprises 14 residues. Germline-derived CDR1 and CDR2 are SGHAT and FQNNGV. This sample is drawn from a study of shared clonotypes between healthy human individuals. Sequencing used immunoSEQ multiplex PCR; TCRdb keeps in-frame clones, though not all of them. Of 2 million to 2.5 million clones in the sample, about 92% were seen once. The study's findings and limits: The rarefaction results pointed to incomplete sorted-subset sequencing despite large depth.

The material sequenced was naive CD4+ T cells from PBMCs. Subset described: CD45RA+ positively selected. The chain joins TRBV11-2 to TRBJ2-1, with 9 bases matching TRBD2. This receptor was obtained from a man aged 18-30 years in good health. Some clones in this sample may be carry-over from other donors' samples. As DNA, the CDR3 is TGTGCTTGTGCGGGGGGGGTACCGTACAATGAGCAGTTCTTC. Protein sequence: CACAGGVPYNEQFF.